The T cell receptor (beta chain) described here comes from a study of blood T cell repertoires in COVID-19. Study summary: T cells, B-cell-depleted T cells, or PBMCs supplied cDNA or gDNA.

Germline-derived CDR1 and CDR2 are MGHRA and YSYEKL. The CDR3 covers 17 residues. V lost 0 bases and J lost 2; bases outside the gene matches: 8. Authors' data handling: Amplification of reference gene primers provided the estimated nucleated cell counts. The method was immunoSEQ multiplex PCR; TCRdb's version includes in-frame clones alone and lacks a portion of them. The DNA gave D and trimming, while V, J and clone size come from that table. The data contain over 150,000 clones, under 85% of them singletons. Input material: peripheral blood. The chain recombines TRBV4-1 with TRBJ2-7, with 9 bases lining up with TRBD1. The TCR was taken from a man older than 75 with COVID-19, enrolled during active disease. The CDR3, as DNA: TGCGCCAGCAGCCAAGACCCTCCGGGACAGGGCCCCTACGAGCAGTACTTC. Encoded protein: CASSQDPPGQGPYEQYF.